Listed below are T cell receptor beta chains from one sample, sequenced in a study of radiation and T cells in renal cell carcinoma. Only in-frame clones appear in the TCRdb table, and some are missing; sequencing was by immunoSEQ multiplex PCR. The sample holds under 100,000 clones, roughly 88% seen once. The sample here was blood, taken from a patient whose treatment included radiotherapy and nephrectomy. These receptor sequences come from a man between 60 and 75 years old with renal cell carcinoma. Both conserved end residues are part of each CDR3. Fields, in order: J gene, D gene, V gene, clone size, CDR3 DNA, CDR3 protein. D genes are given only for firm matches. Only some rows state a clone size, as once, few, many or a class for expanded clones.

j_gene: TRBJ1-5
d_gene: TRBD1
v_gene: TRBV6-5
abundance: -
CDR3nt: TGTGCCAGCAGTTACTCGGGGACAGGGGATGAACCCCAGCATTTT
CDR3aa: CASSYSGTGDEPQHF

j_gene: TRBJ2-7
d_gene: -
v_gene: TRBV28
abundance: -
CDR3nt: TGTGCCAGCTCTCACGGGTCTCGTGAGCAGTACTTC
CDR3aa: CASSHGSREQYF

j_gene: TRBJ1-5
d_gene: TRBD1
v_gene: TRBV6-5
abundance: -
CDR3nt: TGTGCCAGCAGTTTGTACAGGGGAGTTCCGCCCCAGCATTTT
CDR3aa: CASSLYRGVPPQHF

j_gene: TRBJ1-1
d_gene: TRBD1
v_gene: TRBV29-1
abundance: few
CDR3nt: TGCAGCGTTTCGACAGGGGGCAAGACTGAAGCTTTCTTT
CDR3aa: CSVSTGGKTEAFF

j_gene: TRBJ2-2
d_gene: -
v_gene: TRBV7-9
abundance: once
CDR3nt: TGTGCCAGCAGCTTAGTCGGTAGCGGATGGACCGGGGAGCTGTTTTTT
CDR3aa: CASSLVGSGWTGELFF

j_gene: TRBJ2-3
d_gene: TRBD2
v_gene: TRBV18
abundance: -
CDR3nt: TGTGCCAGCTCACCGACTAGCGGGAGCACAGATACGCAGTATTTT
CDR3aa: CASSPTSGSTDTQYF

j_gene: TRBJ2-1
d_gene: TRBD1
v_gene: TRBV11-3
abundance: -
CDR3nt: TGTGCCAGCAGCTCCTCGGGACAGGGTTACAATGAGCAGTTCTTC
CDR3aa: CASSSSGQGYNEQFF

j_gene: TRBJ1-3
d_gene: -
v_gene: TRBV21-1
abundance: -
CDR3nt: TGTGCCAGCAGCAGCCCCGACAGGGGGAAGCTTTCTGGAAACACCATATATTTT
CDR3aa: CASSSPDRGKLSGNTIYF

j_gene: TRBJ2-7
d_gene: -
v_gene: TRBV7-9
abundance: -
CDR3nt: TGTGCCAGCAGCTTAGTTGGGTCCCGGAACGAGCAGTACTTC
CDR3aa: CASSLVGSRNEQYF

j_gene: TRBJ2-7
d_gene: -
v_gene: TRBV7-2
abundance: -
CDR3nt: TGTGCCAGCAGACCCGGGAACGGGCTCTTGGAGCAGTACTTC
CDR3aa: CASRPGNGLLEQYF

j_gene: TRBJ1-2
d_gene: -
v_gene: TRBV29-1
abundance: -
CDR3nt: TGCAGCGTTGGGGACGGCTCTAACTATGGCTACACCTTC
CDR3aa: CSVGDGSNYGYTF

j_gene: TRBJ2-3
d_gene: TRBD1
v_gene: TRBV4-1
abundance: -
CDR3nt: TGCGCCAGCAGCCAGGGGACAGGGTTCCTCACAGATACGCAGTATTTT
CDR3aa: CASSQGTGFLTDTQYF

j_gene: TRBJ2-7
d_gene: -
v_gene: TRBV19
abundance: -
CDR3nt: TGTGCCAGTGGGTTAGGGTCTGGTTCCTACGAGCAGTACTTC
CDR3aa: CASGLGSGSYEQYF

j_gene: TRBJ2-7
d_gene: -
v_gene: TRBV18
abundance: -
CDR3nt: TGTGCCAGCTCACCACCGACCTACAGCTCCTACGAGCAGTACTTC
CDR3aa: CASSPPTYSSYEQYF

j_gene: TRBJ1-6
d_gene: TRBD1
v_gene: TRBV30
abundance: -
CDR3nt: TGTGCCTGGAGAGGGGACAGCTATAATTCACCCCTCCACTTT
CDR3aa: CAWRGDSYNSPLHF

j_gene: TRBJ2-6
d_gene: -
v_gene: TRBV28
abundance: -
CDR3nt: TGTGCCAGCAGTATTAGCCGGGCCAACGTCCTGACTTTC
CDR3aa: CASSISRANVLTF

j_gene: TRBJ1-1
d_gene: -
v_gene: TRBV5-1
abundance: -
CDR3nt: TGCGCCAGCAGCTTGGAAGGTCCGCCGAACACTGAAGCTTTCTTT
CDR3aa: CASSLEGPPNTEAFF

j_gene: TRBJ1-1
d_gene: -
v_gene: TRBV6-1
abundance: -
CDR3nt: TGTGCCAGCACCTTACGGGGGTTTGGGAACACTGAAGCTTTCTTT
CDR3aa: CASTLRGFGNTEAFF

j_gene: TRBJ2-3
d_gene: -
v_gene: TRBV25-1
abundance: -
CDR3nt: TGTGCCAGCAGTACGGCCCGGAGAAACACAGATACGCAGTATTTT
CDR3aa: CASSTARRNTDTQYF

j_gene: TRBJ2-1
d_gene: -
v_gene: TRBV5-8
abundance: -
CDR3nt: TGTGCCAGCAGCTTGGCAGGGGCTCCCTCGTACAATGAGCAGTTCTTC
CDR3aa: CASSLAGAPSYNEQFF

j_gene: TRBJ2-3
d_gene: -
v_gene: TRBV5-1
abundance: -
CDR3nt: TGCGCCAGCAGCTTGGAGGACCCCACAGATACGCAGTATTTT
CDR3aa: CASSLEDPTDTQYF

j_gene: TRBJ2-7
d_gene: -
v_gene: TRBV5-1
abundance: -
CDR3nt: TGCGCCAGCAGCTTCCCTGGTCGGGCCCCCTACGAGCAGTACTTC
CDR3aa: CASSFPGRAPYEQYF

j_gene: TRBJ2-7
d_gene: TRBD2
v_gene: TRBV5-1
abundance: few
CDR3nt: TGCGCCAGCAGCTTGGGACTAGCGTACTACGAGCAGTACTTC
CDR3aa: CASSLGLAYYEQYF

j_gene: TRBJ2-5
d_gene: TRBD1
v_gene: TRBV25-1
abundance: -
CDR3nt: TGTGCCAGCAGTGATATCAGGGGGCTGGGAGAGACCCAGTACTTC
CDR3aa: CASSDIRGLGETQYF

j_gene: TRBJ2-7
d_gene: TRBD2
v_gene: TRBV14
abundance: -
CDR3nt: TGTGCCAGCAGCCAAGGACTAGCGGACTCCTACGAGCAGTACTTC
CDR3aa: CASSQGLADSYEQYF

j_gene: TRBJ2-7
d_gene: -
v_gene: TRBV29-1
abundance: -
CDR3nt: TGCAGCGTTGGGGGTACTAGCTTCGAGCAGTACTTC
CDR3aa: CSVGGTSFEQYF

j_gene: TRBJ2-3
d_gene: -
v_gene: TRBV2
abundance: few
CDR3nt: TGTGCCAGCGGGTTCCCCCCAGTAGGGGCTAGGGCAACAGATACGCAGTATTTT
CDR3aa: CASGFPPVGARATDTQYF

j_gene: TRBJ1-4
d_gene: -
v_gene: TRBV30
abundance: -
CDR3nt: TGTGCCTGGATGGACCCCGAAAAACTGTTTTTT
CDR3aa: CAWMDPEKLFF

j_gene: TRBJ2-2
d_gene: TRBD2
v_gene: TRBV19
abundance: once
CDR3nt: TGTGCCAGTAGTAGAGTGGCGGGAGGGGCCGGGGAGCTGTTTTTT
CDR3aa: CASSRVAGGAGELFF

j_gene: TRBJ2-3
d_gene: -
v_gene: TRBV6-1
abundance: once
CDR3nt: TGTGCCAGCGCCCCGAGCACAGATACGCAGTATTTT
CDR3aa: CASAPSTDTQYF

j_gene: TRBJ2-2
d_gene: TRBD1
v_gene: TRBV4-3
abundance: -
CDR3nt: TGCGCCAGCAGCCAAAGGACAGGGGGTCGCACCGGGGAGCTGTTTTTT
CDR3aa: CASSQRTGGRTGELFF

j_gene: TRBJ1-2
d_gene: TRBD1
v_gene: TRBV6-5
abundance: -
CDR3nt: TGTGCCAGCACCTCACAGGGGGCAAGCTACACCTTC
CDR3aa: CASTSQGASYTF

j_gene: TRBJ2-6
d_gene: -
v_gene: TRBV21-1
abundance: -
CDR3nt: TGTGCCAGCAGTTGGACGGAGGTTCAGAAAAGCTCTGGGGCCAACGTCCTGACTTTC
CDR3aa: CASSWTEVQKSSGANVLTF

j_gene: TRBJ1-5
d_gene: -
v_gene: TRBV7-9
abundance: -
CDR3nt: TGTGCCAGCAGCCCGCCCGGGGGCAATCAGCCCCAGCATTTT
CDR3aa: CASSPPGGNQPQHF

j_gene: TRBJ1-4
d_gene: TRBD1
v_gene: TRBV28
abundance: -
CDR3nt: TGTGCCAGCAGTGCGACAGGGGTATCGGAAAAACTGTTTTTT
CDR3aa: CASSATGVSEKLFF

j_gene: TRBJ1-2
d_gene: TRBD1
v_gene: TRBV10-3
abundance: -
CDR3nt: TGTGCCATCAGCGTCCAGACAGGGAATGGCTACACCTTC
CDR3aa: CAISVQTGNGYTF

j_gene: TRBJ2-7
d_gene: -
v_gene: TRBV21-1
abundance: -
CDR3nt: TGTGCCAGCAGCAAGGGGACAGGGGACGTACCTAGCTCCTACGAGCAGTACTTC
CDR3aa: CASSKGTGDVPSSYEQYF

j_gene: TRBJ2-3
d_gene: TRBD1
v_gene: TRBV19
abundance: -
CDR3nt: TGTGCCAGTAGTATACCGGGACAGCCCGCAGATACGCAGTATTTT
CDR3aa: CASSIPGQPADTQYF

j_gene: TRBJ1-2
d_gene: -
v_gene: TRBV5-8
abundance: -
CDR3nt: TGTGCCAGCAGCTTTTACGGCATTGCTTATGGCTACACCTTC
CDR3aa: CASSFYGIAYGYTF

j_gene: TRBJ2-1
d_gene: -
v_gene: TRBV2
abundance: -
CDR3nt: TGTGCCAGCAGTGGGGGATCCGGGCTAGCGAGAGATGAGCAGTTCTTC
CDR3aa: CASSGGSGLARDEQFF

j_gene: TRBJ1-4
d_gene: -
v_gene: TRBV18
abundance: -
CDR3nt: TGTGCCAGCTCACCACTCCGGGGAGAGGGTGAAAAACTGTTTTTT
CDR3aa: CASSPLRGEGEKLFF

j_gene: TRBJ2-3
d_gene: TRBD2
v_gene: TRBV14
abundance: once
CDR3nt: TGTGCCAGCAGCCAAGACATAAGCGGGACTTACCTTAGTACAGATACGCAGTATTTT
CDR3aa: CASSQDISGTYLSTDTQYF

j_gene: TRBJ2-7
d_gene: -
v_gene: TRBV11-2
abundance: -
CDR3nt: TGTGCCAGCAGCTTCTCCTACGAGCAGTACTTC
CDR3aa: CASSFSYEQYF

j_gene: TRBJ1-5
d_gene: TRBD1
v_gene: TRBV5-1
abundance: -
CDR3nt: TGCGCCAGCAGCTTTGGACAGGATCAGCCCCAGCATTTT
CDR3aa: CASSFGQDQPQHF

j_gene: TRBJ1-5
d_gene: -
v_gene: TRBV5-1
abundance: -
CDR3nt: TGCGCCAGCAGCTTGGAGATTGTTGAGGGGGATAGCAATCAGCCCCAGCATTTT
CDR3aa: CASSLEIVEGDSNQPQHF

j_gene: TRBJ1-5
d_gene: -
v_gene: TRBV7-8
abundance: -
CDR3nt: TGTGCCAGCAGCTTAATCACGGGGATCAATCAGCCCCAGCATTTT
CDR3aa: CASSLITGINQPQHF

j_gene: TRBJ2-2
d_gene: -
v_gene: TRBV9
abundance: -
CDR3nt: TGTGCCAGCACCCCGGGGGGCGGGAGCACCGGGGAGCTGTTTTTT
CDR3aa: CASTPGGGSTGELFF

j_gene: TRBJ2-1
d_gene: TRBD2
v_gene: TRBV5-1
abundance: -
CDR3nt: TGCGCCAGCAGCTTGTTGTCCACGGGAGGCGGTGAGCAGTTCTTC
CDR3aa: CASSLLSTGGGEQFF

j_gene: TRBJ2-2
d_gene: -
v_gene: TRBV2
abundance: -
CDR3nt: TGTGCCAGCAGTGAGACTAGAGCCGGGGAGCTGTTTTTT
CDR3aa: CASSETRAGELFF

j_gene: TRBJ2-7
d_gene: TRBD2
v_gene: TRBV19
abundance: few
CDR3nt: TGTGCCAGTAGTATGATAGCGGGAGGTCTCGAGCAGTACTTC
CDR3aa: CASSMIAGGLEQYF